Presented here are 23 T cell receptor beta chains from one specimen sequenced in a study of blood T cell repertoires in COVID-19. Some clones are missing from TCRdb's copy, which holds only in-frame ones; the method was immunoSEQ multiplex PCR. The sample lists over 250,000 clones; 83% were seen once. Sequenced: peripheral blood. These receptors were collected from a woman aged 45 to 65 who had recovered from COVID-19.

V and J are TRBV28 and TRBJ2-1, with D perhaps matching TRBD2 (7 bases). Looked up from germline, CDR1 is MDHEN and CDR2 is SYDVKM. V lost 6 bases and J 6 bases, leaving 12 bases between the germline ends. The CDR3 sequence is 13 residues long. CDR3 nucleotide sequence: TGTGCCAGCAGATCCGGGGGGCGCAATGAGCAGTTCTTC. This codes for CASRSGGRNEQFF.

The V call is TRBV28, the J call TRBJ1-6; tentatively, D is TRBD1 (5 bases). The germline CDR1 and CDR2 sequences are MDHEN and SYDVKM. The germline V and J ends were trimmed by 2 bases and 13 bases, with 18 bases remaining between them. This CDR3 is built from 15 residues. The CDR3, as DNA: TGTGCCAGCAGTTTACCCCCCTGGGGCAAGTATCCCCTCCACTTT. Protein: CASSLPPWGKYPLHF.

This rearrangement joins TRBV19 to TRBJ1-3; D is unresolved. CDR1 and CDR2 from the germline V gene are LNHDA and SQIVND (reference sequence). There are 17 residues in the CDR3. V was cut by 0 bases and J by 0 bases, with 12 bases left in between. The CDR3 nucleotides are TGTGCCAGTAGTATAGAAGGCCACAGAACCTCTGGAAACACCATATATTTT. Its protein product is CASSIEGHRTSGNTIYF.

The chain recombines TRBV21-1 with TRBJ2-7; the D segment call TRBD1 is taken from the table without a DNA check. TRBV21-1 is a listed pseudogene. The CDR3 covers 11 residues. CDR3 loop: CASSQNYEQYF. The CDR3 coding sequence is TGTGCCAGCAGTCAAAACTACGAGCAGTACTTC.

This clone appeared a few times. The chain has TRBV24-1 and TRBJ2-5; tentatively, D is TRBD1 (6 bases). With 2 bases removed from V and 0 bases from J, the gap between germline ends came to 9 bases. From germline, CDR1 is KGHDR and CDR2 SFDVKD. The CDR3 totals 15 residues. The CDR3 reads CATSDSRGYQETQYF. The CDR3, as DNA: TGTGCCACCAGTGATTCGAGGGGGTACCAAGAGACCCAGTACTTC.

This clone was observed once. The rearrangement links TRBV3-1 (or the pseudogene TRBV3-2) to TRBJ2-5, with TRBD1 identical over 9 bases. V was pared by 4 bases and J by 2 bases, with 8 bases of the junction left unmatched. This CDR3 region has 16 residues. Germline values: CDR1 LGHDT, CDR2 YNNKEL (reference sequence). In DNA, the CDR3 is TGTGCCAGCAGCCTAGGACCCGGGACAGGGCAAGAGACCCAGTACTTC. Its protein product is CASSLGPGTGQETQYF.

This clone has just one count. This chain joins TRBV7-2 and TRBJ2-5; maybe TRBD1 (5 bases). This CDR3 spans 13 amino acids. V was trimmed by 2 bases and J by 5 bases, leaving 9 bases between them. Germline CDR1 reads SGHTA; CDR2 reads FQGNSA. CDR3 in amino acids: CASSLWGRETQYF. The CDR3 DNA reads TGTGCCAGCAGCTTATGGGGCCGGGAGACCCAGTACTTC.

V and J are TRBV7-2 and TRBJ1-6; a weak D match, TRBD1 (5 bases). The CDR3 contains 16 residues. Looked up from germline, CDR1 is SGHTA and CDR2 is FQGNSA. The V gene lost 6 bases and the J gene lost 6 bases, with 18 bases spanning the gap. The CDR3 DNA reads TGTGCCAGCAGGGGGGGACCGTCCCTCCGTAATTCACCCCTCCACTTT. It specifies CASRGGPSLRNSPLHF.

The chain employs TRBV19 and TRBJ1-1; D remains unclear. Germline CDR1 LNHDA, CDR2 SQIVND (reference sequence). CDR3 length: 13 amino acids. V was clipped by 0 bases and J by 1 base, with 3 bases between them. The CDR3 bases are TGTGCCAGTAGTATAGAACAGAACACTGAAGCTTTCTTT. Protein sequence: CASSIEQNTEAFF. Filled out from reference TRBV19 and TRBJ1-1, the complete variable domain reads DGGITQSPKYLFRKEGQNVTLSCEQNLNHDAMYWYRQDPGQGLRLIYYSQIVNDFQKGDIAEGYSVSREKKESFPLTVTSAQKNPTAFYLCASSIEQNTEAFFGQGTRLTVV.

The rearrangement uses TRBV27 and TRBJ2-3; 10 bases map to TRBD2. The germline gives CDR1 MNHEY, CDR2 SMNVEV (reference sequence). The CDR3 loop spans 15 amino acids. The V segment lost 6 bases and the J segment 5 bases; nucleotides outside the gene matches: 8. The CDR3 protein is CASSTSGMGGDTQYF. The CDR3 DNA sequence: TGTGCCAGCAGCACTAGCGGGATGGGTGGAGATACGCAGTATTTT.

The chain combines TRBV24-1 with TRBJ2-1; 11 bases agree with TRBD2. Germline CDR1 KGHDR, CDR2 SFDVKD. The V and J ends lost 4 bases and 6 bases, in that order; junction bases with no gene match: 7. The CDR3 runs to 16 residues. The CDR3 protein is CATSDHSGRALNEQFF. For the CDR3, the DNA is TGTGCCACCAGTGACCATAGCGGGAGGGCCCTCAATGAGCAGTTCTTC.

This chain connects TRBV27 to TRBJ2-3; 11 nucleotides align to TRBD2. CDR1 and CDR2 (germline): MNHEY, SMNVEV (reference sequence). V was pared by 5 bases and J by 1 base, with 2 bases of the junction left unmatched. The CDR3 sequence is 15 residues long. The CDR3 loop reads CASSILAGGTDTQYF. CDR3 nucleotides: TGTGCCAGCAGTATACTAGCGGGAGGCACAGATACGCAGTATTTT.

The V call is TRBV11-2, the J call TRBJ2-2; no reliable D call. V was trimmed by 4 bases and J by 4 bases, leaving 7 bases between them. The CDR3 extends over 13 amino acids. CDR1 and CDR2 from the germline V gene are SGHAT and FQNNGV. The CDR3 DNA sequence: TGTGCCAGCAGCTCCAGTGCCACCGGGGAGCTGTTTTTT. Translated, it gives CASSSSATGELFF.

The chain employs TRBV27 and TRBJ2-7; a weak D match, TRBD2 (6 bases). Germline V gene lookup returns CDR1 MNHEY and CDR2 SMNVEV (reference sequence). This CDR3 comprises 16 residues. Deletions cut 2 bases from V and 2 bases from J, with 16 bases between. CDR3 DNA: TGTGCCAGCAGTTTAGGAGGAGGGCCTAGCCCCTACGAGCAGTACTTC. This encodes CASSLGGGPSPYEQYF.

This chain links TRBV28 with TRBJ2-4, with TRBD1 matching 12 bases. In germline, CDR1 is MDHEN, CDR2 SYDVKM. J was trimmed by 8 bases and V by 6 bases; bases with no gene match: 5. CDR3 length equals 14 residues. CDR3 nucleotides: TGTGCCAGCAGCCACCGGGACAGGGGGCACATTCAGTACTTC. It yields the protein CASSHRDRGHIQYF.

This sequence joins TRBV7-3 and TRBJ2-3, with D possibly TRBD2 on 5 matching bases. Germline lookup yields CDR1 SGHTA and CDR2 FQGTGA. V was cut by 5 bases and J by 3 bases, with 21 bases left in between. CDR3 length equals 17 residues. The CDR3 nucleotides are TGTGCCAGCAGCCCGGCAAGAGAGGAGGCGGGTACAGATACGCAGTATTTT. It specifies CASSPAREEAGTDTQYF.

V and J are TRBV28 and TRBJ2-5; D call uncertain. Germline values: CDR1 MDHEN, CDR2 SYDVKM. The CDR3 loop spans 15 amino acids. V was clipped by 2 bases and J by 4 bases, with 14 bases between them. The CDR3 reads CASSLGPRPRETQYF. The CDR3 DNA sequence: TGTGCCAGCAGTTTAGGGCCCCGCCCCCGAGAGACCCAGTACTTC.

The rearrangement links TRBV19 to TRBJ1-1; D is perhaps TRBD1 (6 bases). The V gene's germline CDR1 is LNHDA and CDR2 SQIVND (reference sequence). This CDR3 spans 16 amino acids. Trimming took 7 bases from V and 1 from J, leaving 19 bases between them. The CDR3 nucleotides read TGTGCCAGTATTCCTGGGGCAGGGGATGGGAACACTGAAGCTTTCTTT. This codes for CASIPGAGDGNTEAFF.

The chain recombines TRBV7-9 with TRBJ1-5, with TRBD1 matching over 8 bases. This CDR3 is 13 amino acids long. From germline, CDR1 is SEHNR and CDR2 FQNEAQ (reference sequence). V dropped 8 bases and J dropped 3; count of bases not matched to a gene: 3. The CDR3 DNA sequence: TGTGCCAGCGCAGGGGGCAACAATCAGCCCCAGCATTTT. Translation gives CASAGGNNQPQHF. Together with reference TRBV7-9 and TRBJ1-5, the CDR3 gives the full variable domain: DTGVSQNPRHKITKRGQNVTFRCDPISEHNRLYWYRQTLGQGPEFLTYFQNEAQLEKSRLLSDRFSAERPKGSFSTLEIQRTEQGDSAMYLCASAGGNNQPQHFGDGTRLSIL.

The rearrangement links TRBV12-3 or TRBV12-4 to TRBJ2-4; tentative D call: TRBD1 (5 bases). The length of the CDR3 is 12 residues. With 2 bases removed from V and 9 bases from J, the gap between germline ends came to 8 bases. The CDR3 nucleotides are TGTGCCAGCAGTTTACTAAGGGGCATTCAGTACTTC. The encoded protein is CASSLLRGIQYF.

V usage is TRBV12-5 and J usage is TRBJ2-5; 9 bases align to TRBD1. J gave up 0 bases and V 1 base, and 3 bases lay outside the gene matches. This CDR3 has 16 residues. The germline gives CDR1 LGHNT, CDR2 FRNRAP. CDR3 sequence reads: CASGLAGDRDQETQYF. In DNA form, the CDR3 reads TGTGCTAGTGGTTTGGCGGGGGACAGGGACCAAGAGACCCAGTACTTC. Combining the CDR3 with reference TRBV12-5 and TRBJ2-5 gives the whole variable domain DARVTQTPRHKVTEMGQEVTMRCQPILGHNTVFWYRQTMMQGLELLAYFRNRAPLDDSGMPKDRFSAEMPDATLATLKIQPSEPRDSAVYFCASGLAGDRDQETQYFGPGTRLLVL.

The chain uses TRBV5-1 and TRBJ2-5, with TRBD2 matching 9 bases. Unmatched junction bases numbered 4, after V lost 0 bases and J lost 4 bases. Germline loops: CDR1 SGHRS, CDR2 YFSETQ. This CDR3 comprises 15 residues. Here the CDR3 reads CASSLGTSVRETQYF. The CDR3 DNA sequence: TGCGCCAGCAGCTTGGGGACTAGCGTGCGAGAGACCCAGTACTTC.

This clone was seen only once. This chain joins TRBV19 and TRBJ2-1; 11 bases line up with TRBD2. Per germline, CDR1 LNHDA and CDR2 SQIVND (reference sequence). This CDR3 has 16 amino acids. V shed 9 bases, J shed 1 base, and the junction held 8 bases outside the gene matches. The CDR3 is CASKTSGRRSYNEQFF. In DNA form, the CDR3 reads TGTGCCAGCAAAACTAGCGGGAGAAGGTCCTACAATGAGCAGTTCTTC.